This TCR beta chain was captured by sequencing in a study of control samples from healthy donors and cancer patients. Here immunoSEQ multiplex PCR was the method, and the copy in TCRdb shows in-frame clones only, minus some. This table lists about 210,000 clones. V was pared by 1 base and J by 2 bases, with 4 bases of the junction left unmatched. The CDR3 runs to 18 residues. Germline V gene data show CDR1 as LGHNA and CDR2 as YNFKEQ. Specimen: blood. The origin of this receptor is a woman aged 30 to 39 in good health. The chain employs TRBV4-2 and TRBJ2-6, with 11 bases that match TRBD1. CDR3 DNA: TGTGCCAGCAGCCAAGGAGGACAGGGGGCGACTGGGGCCAACGTCCTGACTTTC. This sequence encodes CASSQGGQGATGANVLTF.